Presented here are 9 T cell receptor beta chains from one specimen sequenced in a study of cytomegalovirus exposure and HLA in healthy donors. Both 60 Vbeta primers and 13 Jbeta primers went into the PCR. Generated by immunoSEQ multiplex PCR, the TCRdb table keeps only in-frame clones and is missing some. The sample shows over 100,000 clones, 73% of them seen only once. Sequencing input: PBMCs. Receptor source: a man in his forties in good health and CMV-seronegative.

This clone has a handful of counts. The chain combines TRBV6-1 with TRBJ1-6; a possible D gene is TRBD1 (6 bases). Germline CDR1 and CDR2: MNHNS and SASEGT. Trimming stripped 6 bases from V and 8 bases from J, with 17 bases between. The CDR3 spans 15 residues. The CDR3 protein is CASSETGGADSPLHF. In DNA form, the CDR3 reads TGTGCCAGCAGCGAGACTGGGGGGGCTGATTCACCCCTCCACTTT.

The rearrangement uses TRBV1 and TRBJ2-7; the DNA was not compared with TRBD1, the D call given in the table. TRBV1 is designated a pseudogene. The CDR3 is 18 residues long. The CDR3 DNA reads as TGCACCAGCAGCCAGTACCCTAGGCGAGAGACAGGGCACTACGAGCAGTACTTC. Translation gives CTSSQYPRRETGHYEQYF.

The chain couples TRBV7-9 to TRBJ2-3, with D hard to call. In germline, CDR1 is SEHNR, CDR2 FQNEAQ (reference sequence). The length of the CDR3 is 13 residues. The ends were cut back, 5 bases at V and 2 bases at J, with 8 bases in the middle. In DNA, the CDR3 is TGTGCCAGCAGCCGTGTCCCCACAGATACGCAGTATTTT. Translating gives CASSRVPTDTQYF.

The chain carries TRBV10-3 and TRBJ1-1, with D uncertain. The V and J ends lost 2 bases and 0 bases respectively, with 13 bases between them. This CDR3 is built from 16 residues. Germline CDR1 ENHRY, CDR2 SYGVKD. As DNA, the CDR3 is TGTGCCATCAGTGAGGGGTTTACGGGGATGAACACTGAAGCTTTCTTT. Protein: CAISEGFTGMNTEAFF.

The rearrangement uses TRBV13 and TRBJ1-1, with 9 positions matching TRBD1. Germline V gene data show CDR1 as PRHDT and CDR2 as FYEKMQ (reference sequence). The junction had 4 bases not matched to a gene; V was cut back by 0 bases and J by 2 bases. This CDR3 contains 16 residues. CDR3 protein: CASSLGTGGENTEAFF. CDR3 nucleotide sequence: TGTGCCAGCAGCTTAGGCACAGGGGGCGAAAACACTGAAGCTTTCTTT.

CDR3 bases: TGTGCCTCCCTGCCCCCGGGCCTCACGAGGGGGGCTTTCTTT. Amino acids: CASLPPGLTRGAFF. The rearrangement uses TRBV19 and TRBJ1-1, with D tentatively TRBD1 (6 bases). Germline V CDR1 and CDR2: LNHDA, SQIVND (reference sequence). This CDR3 comprises 14 residues. V lost 11 bases and J 11 bases, leaving 27 bases between the germline ends.

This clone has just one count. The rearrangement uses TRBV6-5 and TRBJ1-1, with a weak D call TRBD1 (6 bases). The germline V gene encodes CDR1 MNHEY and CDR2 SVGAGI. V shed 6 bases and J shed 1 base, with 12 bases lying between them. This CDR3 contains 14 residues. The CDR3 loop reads CASRPGQRNTEAFF. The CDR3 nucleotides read TGTGCCAGCAGGCCCGGACAGAGGAACACTGAAGCTTTCTTT.

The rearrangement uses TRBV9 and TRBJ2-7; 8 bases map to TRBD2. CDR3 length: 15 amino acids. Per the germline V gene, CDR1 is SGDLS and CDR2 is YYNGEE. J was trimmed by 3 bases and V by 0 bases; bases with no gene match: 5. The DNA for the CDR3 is TGTGCCAGCAGCGTAGGGGAGCGGGGGATCTACGAGCAGTACTTC. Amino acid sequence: CASSVGERGIYEQYF.

The CDR3 nucleotides read TGTGCCAGCAGCTTAGAACCAGGGCAAGAGACCCAGTACTTC. Protein sequence: CASSLEPGQETQYF. The chain recombines TRBV11-2 with TRBJ2-5; weak D call: TRBD1 (5 bases). The ends were cut back, 0 bases at V and 2 bases at J, with 7 bases in the middle. Germline V CDR1 and CDR2: SGHAT, FQNNGV. The CDR3 sequence is 14 residues long. Full variable domain (missing parts from reference TRBV11-2 and TRBJ2-5): EAGVAQSPRYKIIEKRQSVAFWCNPISGHATLYWYQQILGQGPKLLIQFQNNGVVDDSQLPKDRFSAERLKGVDSTLKIQPAKLEDSAVYLCASSLEPGQETQYFGPGTRLLVL.